This T cell receptor beta chain is from a study of CD8 T cells in ankylosing spondylitis. Study-level points and caveats: Disease-linked clones displayed a CD8+ phenotype and appeared relatively rarely in peripheral blood. Blood from ankylosing spondylitis patients appeared to carry a characteristic roughly 8-variant TCR beta motif. Reports of some motif variants in reactive arthritis synovial fluid and blood predate this one. Enrichment of disease-linked clones was reportedly significant in matched ankylosing spondylitis synovial fluid.

TCR beta libraries were made by quantitative 5'-RACE with molecular barcodes. Each CDR3 protein gets one entry after TCRdb re-called the 5' RACE reads with MiXCR. The table lists over 450,000 distinct CDR3 sequences, 9.5% to 15% of them singletons, with 6.8% in the top ten. The J segment lost 4 bases and the V segment lost 11 bases, leaving 7 bases of the junction unmatched. The CDR3 is made up of 14 amino acids. Germline lookup yields CDR1 ENHRY and CDR2 SYGVKD. Ten or more counts support this clonotype. The antigen is undetermined. The sequenced sample was blood, either unsorted or a sorted T cell fraction (not recorded which). The TCR originated in a male donor with ankylosing spondylitis. The genes are TRBV10-3 and TRBJ2-3; 12 bases match TRBD1. The CDR3 reads CASTRDRGPDTQYF. The CDR3 nucleotides read TGTGCCTCGACGCGGGACAGGGGGCCAGATACGCAGTATTTT.